What follows are 18 T cell receptor beta chains derived from one specimen sequenced in a study of shared clonotypes between healthy human individuals. The data were produced by immunoSEQ multiplex PCR, yet TCRdb's version contains in-frame clones alone and is incomplete. Found here are more than 1,200,000 clones, approximately 98.5% of them singletons; the top ten hold roughly 0.35%. Sample: naive CD4+ T cells sorted from blood. Regarding subset: CD45RA+ positively selected. The receptor source for this set is a man aged 25 to 40 in good health.

The chain has TRBV10-3 and TRBJ2-7, with D possibly being TRBD1 (5 bases). The CDR3 is 13 residues long. Looked up from germline, CDR1 is ENHRY and CDR2 is SYGVKD. The ends were cut back, 3 bases at V and 6 bases at J, with 12 bases in the middle. CDR3 sequence reads: CAISEALRGEQYF. CDR3 DNA: TGTGCCATCAGTGAAGCCCTTAGGGGCGAGCAGTACTTC.

V and J are TRBV10-2 and TRBJ1-5; no definite D call. V shed 2 bases and J shed 7 bases, with 12 bases lying between them. In germline, CDR1 is WSHSY, CDR2 SAAADI. There are 14 residues in the CDR3. The DNA for the CDR3 is TGCGCCAGCAGTGAGCGTGGTGGGGAACAGCCCCAGCATTTT. Residues: CASSERGGEQPQHF.

This chain uses TRBV28 with TRBJ1-1; a weak D match, TRBD1 (6 bases). The V and J ends lost 7 bases and 4 bases respectively, with 10 bases between them. In germline, CDR1 is MDHEN, CDR2 SYDVKM. This CDR3 spans 12 amino acids. As DNA, the CDR3 is TGTGCCAGCATCTCGGACAGCACTGAAGCTTTCTTT. Encoded protein: CASISDSTEAFF.

As regards this clone: This sample also contains other DNA sequences that code for the same CDR3. The chain combines TRBV9 with TRBJ2-1; D unresolved. The CDR3 covers 13 residues. V was trimmed by 0 bases and J by 4 bases, leaving 5 bases between them. Germline V lookup: CDR1 SGDLS, CDR2 YYNGEE. This chain's CDR3 is CASSVAQYNEQFF. Written as DNA, the CDR3 is TGTGCCAGCAGCGTAGCACAGTACAATGAGCAGTTCTTC.

This chain joins TRBV6-1 and TRBJ2-7; no firm D call. This CDR3 is built from 14 residues. Trimming shortened V by 5 bases and J by 3 bases, and 14 bases separated the two germline ends. Germline-derived CDR1 and CDR2 are MNHNS and SASEGT. CDR3 bases: TGTGCCAGCAGTACTTCCGGGTCCAACTACGAGCAGTACTTC. This codes for CASSTSGSNYEQYF.

Details on this clone: Other DNA sequences within the sample encode an identical CDR3. CDR3 coding DNA: TGTGCCAGCAGCGTAGATAATGGGGAGACCCAGTACTTC. Its protein is CASSVDNGETQYF. This chain connects TRBV9 to TRBJ2-5; D gene uncertain. Trimming cost V 0 bases and J 5 bases, with 8 bases left between them. The CDR3 totals 13 residues. Looked up from germline, CDR1 is SGDLS and CDR2 is YYNGEE.

The chain recombines TRBV19 with TRBJ2-3, with D perhaps matching TRBD2 (5 bases). V was clipped by 3 bases and J by 0 bases, with 13 bases between them. The CDR3 consists of 16 residues. Germline V gives CDR1 LNHDA, CDR2 SQIVND (reference sequence). The CDR3 region has the DNA TGTGCCAGTAGTATTAGAGGAGCGGTTAGCACAGATACGCAGTATTTT. This gives the protein CASSIRGAVSTDTQYF.

The chain employs TRBV4-2 and TRBJ2-1; D remains unclear. With 4 bases removed from V and 3 bases from J, the gap between germline ends came to 13 bases. The CDR3 extends over 15 amino acids. The V gene's germline CDR1 is LGHNA and CDR2 YNFKEQ. CDR3 sequence (DNA): TGTGCCAGCAGCCCCTATGTGCAGGTCTACAATGAGCAGTTCTTC. Residues: CASSPYVQVYNEQFF.

The rearrangement uses TRBV5-6 and TRBJ1-1; D unresolved. The V gene lost 0 bases and the J gene lost 0 bases, with 12 bases spanning the gap. Germline lookup yields CDR1 SGHDT and CDR2 YYEEEE. This CDR3 has 16 amino acids. The CDR3 protein is CASSLVAAIMNTEAFF. CDR3 sequence (DNA): TGTGCCAGCAGCTTGGTCGCAGCTATCATGAACACTGAAGCTTTCTTT. Using reference TRBV5-6 and TRBJ1-1 for the parts outside the CDR3, the full variable domain is DAGVTQSPTHLIKTRGQQVTLRCSPKSGHDTVSWYQQALGQGPQFIFQYYEEEERQRGNFPDRFSGHQFPNYSSELNVNALLLGDSALYLCASSLVAAIMNTEAFFGQGTRLTVV.

The chain couples TRBV11-2 to TRBJ2-2; 8 bases are shared with TRBD2. Trimming at V came to 1 base and at J to 6 bases, leaving 7 bases not matched to a gene. The CDR3 loop spans 16 amino acids. Germline V gene sequence: CDR1 SGHAT, CDR2 FQNNGV. CDR3 nucleotides: TGTGCCAGCAGCTTAGTCGGCGGGAGGTCGGCCGGGGAGCTGTTTTTT. It translates to CASSLVGGRSAGELFF.

The rearrangement links TRBV9 to TRBJ2-7; D might be TRBD2 (5 bases). The CDR3 is 14 residues long. The V and J ends lost 3 bases and 3 bases respectively, with 13 bases between them. Germline lookup yields CDR1 SGDLS and CDR2 YYNGEE. The CDR3 region is CASSADLRDYEQYF. CDR3 coding DNA: TGTGCCAGCAGCGCGGACCTCCGGGACTACGAGCAGTACTTC.

This chain connects TRBV11-2 to TRBJ2-7; a possible D gene is TRBD1 (5 bases). Germline values: CDR1 SGHAT, CDR2 FQNNGV. Trimming removed 1 base from V and 2 bases from J, with 9 bases in between. This CDR3 is 14 amino acids long. The CDR3 nucleotides read TGTGCCAGCAGCTTAGTGAAGGGGCCCTACGAGCAGTACTTC. Amino acids: CASSLVKGPYEQYF. Combining the CDR3 with reference TRBV11-2 and TRBJ2-7 gives the whole variable domain EAGVAQSPRYKIIEKRQSVAFWCNPISGHATLYWYQQILGQGPKLLIQFQNNGVVDDSQLPKDRFSAERLKGVDSTLKIQPAKLEDSAVYLCASSLVKGPYEQYFGPGTRLTVT.

The V gene is TRBV11-1, the J gene TRBJ2-2; 9 bases agree with TRBD2. The trim removed 5 bases at V and 4 bases at J, leaving 5 bases unmatched. Germline V CDR1 and CDR2: SGHAT, FQDESV (reference sequence). The CDR3 extends over 15 amino acids. The CDR3 here is CASSQRTSATGELFF. The CDR3 DNA sequence: TGTGCCAGCAGCCAAAGGACTAGCGCCACCGGGGAGCTGTTTTTT. The complete variable domain, with remaining parts taken from reference TRBV11-1 and TRBJ2-2, reads EAEVAQSPRYKITEKSQAVAFWCDPISGHATLYWYRQILGQGPELLVQFQDESVVDDSQLPKDRFSAERLKGVDSTLKIQPAELGDSAMYLCASSQRTSATGELFFGEGSRLTVL.

The J gene is TRBJ2-5, the V gene TRBV7-9; D is possibly TRBD1 (5 bases). The CDR3 loop spans 14 amino acids. V shed 5 bases and J shed 2 bases, with 12 bases lying between them. Germline lookup yields CDR1 SEHNR and CDR2 FQNEAQ (reference sequence). The CDR3 nucleotides read TGTGCCAGCAGCCGGACGGCAGGGCAAGAGACCCAGTACTTC. It encodes CASSRTAGQETQYF.

The rearrangement links TRBV7-6 to TRBJ2-1; 10 nucleotides agree with TRBD2. J was trimmed by 2 bases and V by 1 base; bases with no gene match: 5. Germline V gene sequence: CDR1 SGHVS, CDR2 FNYEAQ. This CDR3 has 17 amino acids. CDR3 amino acids: CASSLVASGGTYNEQFF. As DNA, the CDR3 is TGTGCCAGCAGCTTAGTAGCTAGCGGGGGAACCTACAATGAGCAGTTCTTC.

The genes are TRBV27 and TRBJ2-3, with TRBD2 matching over 9 bases. After removal of 5 bases from V and 1 base from J, the junction contained 16 bases not matched to a gene. This CDR3 region has 19 residues. Germline loops: CDR1 MNHEY, CDR2 SMNVEV (reference sequence). The CDR3 nucleotides read TGTGCCAGCAGTCTACTTAACGCGGGAGGGCCAATCGGCACAGATACGCAGTATTTT. This sequence encodes CASSLLNAGGPIGTDTQYF.

The chain uses TRBV7-9 and TRBJ2-5; 9 nucleotides match TRBD1. Germline-derived CDR1 and CDR2 are SEHNR and FQNEAQ (reference sequence). The CDR3 has 15 residues. Trimming took 5 bases from V and 5 from J; bases not matched to a gene: 9. The DNA for the CDR3 is TGTGCCAGCAGCCGACCCGGGACAGGGAGGGAGACCCAGTACTTC. Amino acids: CASSRPGTGRETQYF.

The V and J genes are TRBV5-1 and TRBJ1-4; possible D gene TRBD1, 5 bases. V lost 3 bases and J lost 6, with 15 bases in between. CDR1 is SGHRS and CDR2 is YFSETQ in the germline V gene. The CDR3 sequence is 15 residues long. CDR3 loop: CASSWRAGSHEKLFF. DNA of the CDR3: TGCGCCAGCAGCTGGAGGGCAGGGTCTCATGAAAAACTGTTTTTT.